The rows below give T cell receptor beta chains drawn from one sample of a study of molecular identifiers for immune sequencing clone quantification. TCRdb re-derived calls from the PCR reads in MiXCR, one entry per CDR3 protein. The data show 60,000 to 70,000 distinct CDR3 sequences, 15% to 20% seen once. The material sequenced was naive CD8+ T cells from blood, with Jurkat cell RNA spiked in. The receptors derive from a human donor in good health. Some libraries in this study had Jurkat cell RNA spiked in. The CDR3 runs from the conserved cysteine through the conserved F or W. Fields, in order: CDR3 DNA, CDR3 protein, J gene, V gene, CDR3 length, D gene, clone size. The D gene is left open where the match is weak. Size tells how often a clone was seen (once, few, many) or the class of an expanded clone, and some rows leave it out.

cdr3_nt: TGTGCCAGCAGCGACTTACTCGTAGCGGGACGGACCGGGGAGCTGTTTTTT
cdr3_aa: CASSDLLVAGRTGELFF
j_call: TRBJ2-2
v_call: TRBV7-2
cdr3_length: 17
d_call: TRBD2
clone_size: -

cdr3_nt: TGTGCCAGCAGTTCCCTCAGGGGTTCCTCTCACGAGCAGTACTTC
cdr3_aa: CASSSLRGSSHEQYF
j_call: TRBJ2-7
v_call: TRBV28
cdr3_length: 15
d_call: -
clone_size: many

cdr3_nt: TGTGCCAGCAGTGAGAGCTCTGGAAACACCATATATTTT
cdr3_aa: CASSESSGNTIYF
j_call: TRBJ1-3
v_call: TRBV7-9
cdr3_length: 13
d_call: -
clone_size: many

cdr3_nt: TGTGCCAGCAGCTTAGCCGGGACAGTGTACAATGAGCAGTTCTTC
cdr3_aa: CASSLAGTVYNEQFF
j_call: TRBJ2-1
v_call: TRBV7-2
cdr3_length: 15
d_call: TRBD1
clone_size: many

cdr3_nt: TGTGCCTGGAGTGTAGACAAGAACACTGAAGCTTTCTTT
cdr3_aa: CAWSVDKNTEAFF
j_call: TRBJ1-1
v_call: TRBV30
cdr3_length: 13
d_call: -
clone_size: many

cdr3_nt: TGTGCCAGCGCTCCGTTGGGACATCAGCCCCAGCATTTT
cdr3_aa: CASAPLGHQPQHF
j_call: TRBJ1-5
v_call: TRBV27
cdr3_length: 13
d_call: -
clone_size: many

cdr3_nt: TGCGCCAGCAGCCAAGATTTCGGGCAGGGGTACCCGCCCCAGCATTTT
cdr3_aa: CASSQDFGQGYPPQHF
j_call: TRBJ1-5
v_call: TRBV4-3
cdr3_length: 16
d_call: -
clone_size: -

cdr3_nt: TGTGCCAGCAGTCCGGGGCCCGGGGTCCCAGATACGCAGTATTTT
cdr3_aa: CASSPGPGVPDTQYF
j_call: TRBJ2-3
v_call: TRBV12-3/TRBV12-4
cdr3_length: 15
d_call: -
clone_size: many

cdr3_nt: TGCGCCAGCAGCCAAGTTGGGAGCGGCAATGAGCAGTTCTTC
cdr3_aa: CASSQVGSGNEQFF
j_call: TRBJ2-1
v_call: TRBV4-1
cdr3_length: 14
d_call: -
clone_size: -

cdr3_nt: TGTGCCAGCAGTGAGTGGGCGGGAACGACTAGCACAGATACGCAGTATTTT
cdr3_aa: CASSEWAGTTSTDTQYF
j_call: TRBJ2-3
v_call: TRBV6-1
cdr3_length: 17
d_call: -
clone_size: few

cdr3_nt: TGCGCCAGCAGCCAAGTGAGCGGAGGGTCTAATGAAAAACTGTTTTTT
cdr3_aa: CASSQVSGGSNEKLFF
j_call: TRBJ1-4
v_call: TRBV4-1
cdr3_length: 16
d_call: -
clone_size: many

cdr3_nt: TGCAGCGTTGGGGCATGGGCTAATGAGCAGTTCTTC
cdr3_aa: CSVGAWANEQFF
j_call: TRBJ2-1
v_call: TRBV29-1
cdr3_length: 12
d_call: -
clone_size: many

cdr3_nt: TGTGCCAGCAGCTGGGCCGGGGGGCTATCCTACGAGCAGTACTTC
cdr3_aa: CASSWAGGLSYEQYF
j_call: TRBJ2-7
v_call: TRBV7-2
cdr3_length: 15
d_call: -
clone_size: many

cdr3_nt: TGTGCCAGCAGCGTTAGCGGGAGTGTGTCAGATACGCAGTATTTT
cdr3_aa: CASSVSGSVSDTQYF
j_call: TRBJ2-3
v_call: TRBV12-3/TRBV12-4
cdr3_length: 15
d_call: TRBD2
clone_size: many

cdr3_nt: TGTGCCAGCAGTCCGACAGGCGCCTACGAGCAGTACTTC
cdr3_aa: CASSPTGAYEQYF
j_call: TRBJ2-7
v_call: TRBV6-1
cdr3_length: 13
d_call: -
clone_size: many

cdr3_nt: TGTGCCAGCAGTTGGGGCTCGGCACTTAGCACAGATACGCAGTATTTT
cdr3_aa: CASSWGSALSTDTQYF
j_call: TRBJ2-3
v_call: TRBV27
cdr3_length: 16
d_call: -
clone_size: many

cdr3_nt: TGTGCCAGCAGCCCCCCGGGGCCAAATCAGCCCCAGCATTTT
cdr3_aa: CASSPPGPNQPQHF
j_call: TRBJ1-5
v_call: TRBV7-9
cdr3_length: 14
d_call: -
clone_size: many

cdr3_nt: TGTGCCAGCAGCTTTTCGTACACTCGACCAACAGACCAAGAGACCCAGTACTTC
cdr3_aa: CASSFSYTRPTDQETQYF
j_call: TRBJ2-5
v_call: TRBV7-9
cdr3_length: 18
d_call: -
clone_size: many

cdr3_nt: TGTGCCAGCAGTATAATGGATACGCAGTATTTT
cdr3_aa: CASSIMDTQYF
j_call: TRBJ2-3
v_call: TRBV6-6
cdr3_length: 11
d_call: -
clone_size: many

cdr3_nt: TGTGCCATCAGTGAGCCATGGGGGGCAGAGACCCAGTACTTC
cdr3_aa: CAISEPWGAETQYF
j_call: TRBJ2-5
v_call: TRBV10-3
cdr3_length: 14
d_call: -
clone_size: many

cdr3_nt: TGTGCTAGCAGCCAGGGACAGGGTAGTCGAGAGACCCAGTACTTC
cdr3_aa: CASSQGQGSRETQYF
j_call: TRBJ2-5
v_call: TRBV7-7
cdr3_length: 15
d_call: TRBD1
clone_size: -

cdr3_nt: TGTGCCACCAGTGATTTGCGGATTGACAGGGGGGCCGCAGATACGCAGTATTTT
cdr3_aa: CATSDLRIDRGAADTQYF
j_call: TRBJ2-3
v_call: TRBV24-1
cdr3_length: 18
d_call: TRBD1
clone_size: many

cdr3_nt: TGTGCCAGCAGCTTGTCTGCCCCGGGGATCTTATCAACTCTAAATTCACCCCTCCACTTT
cdr3_aa: CASSLSAPGILSTLNSPLHF
j_call: TRBJ1-6
v_call: TRBV5-6
cdr3_length: 20
d_call: -
clone_size: few